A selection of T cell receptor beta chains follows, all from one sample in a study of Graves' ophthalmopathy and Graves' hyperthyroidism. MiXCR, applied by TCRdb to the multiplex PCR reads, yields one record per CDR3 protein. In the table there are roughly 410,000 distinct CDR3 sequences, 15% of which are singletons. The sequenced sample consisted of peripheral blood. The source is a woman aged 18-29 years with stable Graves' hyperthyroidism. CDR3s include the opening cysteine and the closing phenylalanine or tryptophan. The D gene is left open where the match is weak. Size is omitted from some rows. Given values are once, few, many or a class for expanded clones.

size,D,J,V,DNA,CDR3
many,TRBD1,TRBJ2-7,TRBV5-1,TGCGCCAGCAGCTCCCACTTGGGACAGGCCTCCTACGAGCAGTACTTC,CASSSHLGQASYEQYF
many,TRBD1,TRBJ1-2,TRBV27,TGTGCCAGCAGAAAAAGGGACAGTCAAGACTATGGCTACACCTTC,CASRKRDSQDYGYTF
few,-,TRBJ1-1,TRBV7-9,TGTGCCAGCAGCCCCGGTAGGTCTGAAGCTTTCTTT,CASSPGRSEAFF
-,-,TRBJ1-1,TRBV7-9,TGTGCCAGCAGCCCGGACACTAAGAACACTGAAGCTTTCTTT,CASSPDTKNTEAFF
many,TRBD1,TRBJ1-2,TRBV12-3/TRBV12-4,TGTGCCAGCAGTTCTTGGGACAGGGGGCGCGATGACTATGGCTACACCTTC,CASSSWDRGRDDYGYTF
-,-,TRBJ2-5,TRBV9,TGTGCCAGCAGCGCGATGGAAGAGACCCAGTACTTC,CASSAMEETQYF
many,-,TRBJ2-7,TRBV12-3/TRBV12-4,TGTGCCAGCGGCACGGGGGTGGGAGAGCAGTACTTC,CASGTGVGEQYF
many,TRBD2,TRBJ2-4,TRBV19,TGTGCCAGTAGTATTGCTAGCGGGGGGGCTATTACAACCAAAAACATTCAGTACTTC,CASSIASGGAITTKNIQYF
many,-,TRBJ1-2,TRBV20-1,TGCAGTGCTAGAGACAGAGGGGACGGCTACACCTTC,CSARDRGDGYTF
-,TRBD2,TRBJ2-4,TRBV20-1,TGCAGTCAAGGACTAGGAGGAAACATTCAGTACTTC,CSQGLGGNIQYF
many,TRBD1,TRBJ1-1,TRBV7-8,TGTGCCAGCAACCAAGACAGGGGGCTGTACACTGAAGCTTTCTTT,CASNQDRGLYTEAFF
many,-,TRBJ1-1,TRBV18,TGTGCCAGCTCTCGTCCAGAATCTGAAGCTTTCTTT,CASSRPESEAFF
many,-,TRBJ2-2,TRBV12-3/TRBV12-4,TGTGCCAGCAGTTACTTTCAACACGACGGGGAGCTGTTTTTT,CASSYFQHDGELFF
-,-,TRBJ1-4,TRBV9,TGTGCCGGCAGCCCCGGGGGCTTGGCTAATGAAAAACTGTTTTTT,CAGSPGGLANEKLFF
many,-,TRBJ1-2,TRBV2,TGTGCCAGCAAAGGACAGTTTGGCTACACCTTC,CASKGQFGYTF